The present TCR beta chain was sequenced within a study of OX40 agonist ivuxolimab in advanced cancers. Regarding the study as a whole: Patients with a partial response at 0.1-3.0 mg/kg had among the lowest clonal expansion. CD4+ and CD8+ T cells in blood underwent clonal expansion by week 6 at 0.1 to 3.0 mg/kg.

CDR1 is LNHNV and CDR2 is YYDKDF in the germline V gene (reference sequence). The CDR3 sequence is 13 residues long. The trim removed 8 bases at V and 2 bases at J, leaving 5 bases unmatched. TCRdb keeps only in-frame clones here, not all; method: immunoSEQ multiplex PCR. The data contain roughly 65,000 clones, around 90% of them singletons. This clone was detected only a few times. The antigen remains undetermined. Sequenced here: CD4+ or CD8+ T cells sorted from blood, sampled in a trial of the OX40 agonist ivuxolimab. This chain uses TRBV15 with TRBJ2-7; 8 nucleotides line up with TRBD1. This TCR came from an adult with an advanced solid tumor such as melanoma, head and neck, liver or kidney cancer. CDR3 bases: TGTGCCACCGGACCAGGGGGCCCCTACGAGCAGTACTTC. As protein: CATGPGGPYEQYF.